The clone carrying this TCR beta chain was seen a few times. The antigen is not known. These data originate in a study of T cells in Graves' hyperthyroidism and ophthalmopathy. Study outcomes and limitations: The majority of expanded thyroid clonotypes above 0.001 also appeared in blood. Separating ophthalmopathy from stable hyperthyroidism was achieved by a 13 V-J model. It was a median around 6 months before onset that the model predicted ophthalmopathy.

Losses at the gene ends were 2 bases for V and 0 bases for J; bases not matched to a gene: 13. This CDR3 has 20 amino acids. Germline V lookup: CDR1 KGHSH, CDR2 LQKENI. Authors of the study amplified TCR beta CDR3 regions from RNA transcripts. First-round RT-PCR of the TCR CDR3 relied on the HTBI primer set. In TCRdb, the multiplex PCR reads were re-called with MiXCR into one record per CDR3 protein. The sample contains about 640,000 distinct CDR3 sequences, 13% to 15% of which appear only once. Together with thyroid ultrasound, orbital computed tomography, serum thyroxine and TRAb, clinical symptoms were used for diagnoses.

This receptor was taken from a woman in her 50s with Graves' ophthalmopathy. The specimen was blood. V gene TRBV18 combines with J gene TRBJ2-1; 10 bases map to TRBD2. The CDR3 DNA reads as TGTGCCAGCTCACCAGATCCTGGACTAGCGGCTCTGAACTCCTACAATGAGCAGTTCTTC. Protein: CASSPDPGLAALNSYNEQFF.